This entry is about one T cell receptor beta chain. Its antigen is as yet unknown. This entry is derived from a study of vaccination effects on CD4 cells after COVID-19. Clones were read by immunoSEQ multiplex PCR, and TCRdb kept only the in-frame ones, dropping some. The table has tens of thousands of clones, approximately 79% seen once. CD4+ T cells specific for antigen were expanded with viral peptide pools by the ViraFEST assay before sequencing. At the end of less than 12 days of culture, CD4+ T cells were isolated. Prior SARS-CoV-2 infection was absent in the vaccine recipients, as shown by negative nucleocapsid antibodies. This CDR3 has 18 amino acids. V lost 3 bases, J lost 4 bases, and 12 bases stayed unmatched. The germline gives CDR1 KGHSH, CDR2 LQKENI. General study results and limits: In healthy vaccinees, only 1 of 255 vaccine-induced clones cross-reacted with common cold coronaviruses.

This sample comprised CD4+ T cells from PBMCs cultured with HCoV-OC43 spike peptides, obtained before COVID-19 vaccination. Subset noted: HCoV-OC43 spike overlapping peptide pool stimulation. The chain carries TRBV18 and TRBJ2-3; 11 bases align to TRBD2. This receptor was identified in a human donor who received a COVID-19 vaccine. DNA for the CDR3: TGTGCCAGCTCACCTAACCCCTATAGCGGGGGGGTAGCAGATACGCAGTATTTT. Residues: CASSPNPYSGGVADTQYF.